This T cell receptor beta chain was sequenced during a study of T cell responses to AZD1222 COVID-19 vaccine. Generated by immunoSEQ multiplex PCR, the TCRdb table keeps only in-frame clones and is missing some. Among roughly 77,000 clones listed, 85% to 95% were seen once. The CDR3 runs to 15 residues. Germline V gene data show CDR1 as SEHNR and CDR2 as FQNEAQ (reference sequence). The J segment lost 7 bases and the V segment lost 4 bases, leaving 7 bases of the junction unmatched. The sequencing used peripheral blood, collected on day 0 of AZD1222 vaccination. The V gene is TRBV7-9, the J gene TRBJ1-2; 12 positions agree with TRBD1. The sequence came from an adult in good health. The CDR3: CASSSGGTGGFGYTF. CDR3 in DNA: TGTGCCAGCAGCTCAGGGGGGACAGGGGGCTTTGGCTACACCTTC.